This TCR beta chain is from a study of blood T cell repertoires in COVID-19. Across the study: Italy, Spain and the United States were the sources of the convalescent and acute COVID-19 samples.

The table came from immunoSEQ multiplex PCR; TCRdb's copy has only in-frame clones and leaves some out. Counted here are under 130,000 clones, almost 90% occurring once; the ten biggest clones make up about 3.2%. V shed 3 bases and J 7 bases; nucleotides not matched to a gene: 7. Germline V gene sequence: CDR1 MDHEN, CDR2 SYDVKM. There are 15 residues in the CDR3. The V call is TRBV28, the J call TRBJ2-1; 9 bases line up with TRBD1. This receptor was identified in a human donor in a cohort sampled during active COVID-19. Sequenced input: peripheral blood. DNA for the CDR3: TGTGCCAGCAGTTTGCCTGGACAGGGGTCTAATGAGCAGTTCTTC. This gives the protein CASSLPGQGSNEQFF.